This entry is about one TCR beta chain. These data come from a study of blood T cell repertoires in COVID-19. Study-wide context: Samples of COVID-19 (acute and convalescent) were obtained from the United States, Italy and Spain.

Self-reported history from a screening survey and questionnaire set each donor's cohort. Resolution of symptoms, clearance, or two negative PCRs was present in recovered Cohort 3 donors. The method was immunoSEQ multiplex PCR; TCRdb's version includes in-frame clones alone and lacks a portion of them. The sample carries under 350,000 clones, 75% to 90% recorded once. This CDR3 is built from 13 residues. J was trimmed by 5 bases and V by 4 bases; bases with no gene match: 3. Germline CDR1 SGHRS, CDR2 YFSETQ. The receptor comes from a woman aged 40 to 50 who had recovered from COVID-19. The specimen was PBMCs or T cells enriched from blood (not recorded which). The J gene is TRBJ2-1, the V gene TRBV5-1; 7 nucleotides match TRBD2. CDR3 in amino acids: CASSPGTNNEQFF. CDR3 coding DNA: TGCGCCAGCAGCCCGGGGACTAACAATGAGCAGTTCTTC.